This TCR beta chain stems from a study of tumor T cells in aggressive B-cell lymphoma. Assay used: immunoSEQ multiplex PCR; TCRdb lists only in-frame clones, some missing. This repertoire shows approximately 10,000 clones, 85% found once; its top ten account for around 4.5%. Germline assignment: CDR1 MNHEY and CDR2 SMNVEV (reference sequence). This CDR3 is 17 amino acids long. After removal of 4 bases from V and 5 bases from J, the junction contained 13 bases not matched to a gene. This clonotype was obtained from an adult with diffuse large B cell lymphoma. What was sequenced was tumor tissue. The V gene is TRBV27, the J gene TRBJ1-5, with 8 bases identical to TRBD1. CDR3 amino acids: CASSSITQGAWDQPQHF. In nucleotides, the CDR3 is TGTGCCAGCAGTTCGATCACCCAGGGGGCATGGGATCAGCCCCAGCATTTT.